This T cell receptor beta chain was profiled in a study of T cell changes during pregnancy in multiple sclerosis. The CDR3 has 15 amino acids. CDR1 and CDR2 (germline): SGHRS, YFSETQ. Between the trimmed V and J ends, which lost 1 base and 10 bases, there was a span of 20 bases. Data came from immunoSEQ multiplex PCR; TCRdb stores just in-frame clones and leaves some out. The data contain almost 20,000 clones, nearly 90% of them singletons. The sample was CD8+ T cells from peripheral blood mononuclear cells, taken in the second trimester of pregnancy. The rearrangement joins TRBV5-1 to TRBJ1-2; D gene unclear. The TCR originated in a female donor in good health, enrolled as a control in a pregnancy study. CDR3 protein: CASSLSPTAPLDYTF. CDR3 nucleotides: TGCGCCAGCAGCTTGAGTCCCACAGCCCCGCTGGACTACACCTTC.